This is a list of T cell receptor beta chains from one sample in a study of human T cells and chemical hapten exposure. One entry per CDR3 protein results from TCRdb running MiXCR on the RACE reads. This table holds some 300,000 distinct CDR3 sequences, about 5% found once. This specimen consisted of whole blood, obtained in connection with sensitization to the hapten diphenylcyclopropenone (DPC). The receptors stem from a young woman with alopecia areata. Some clones in this sample may be carry-over from other donors' samples. Both conserved end residues are part of each CDR3. D genes are given only for firm matches. Size values are once, few and many counts, or a class for expanded clones, and some rows have none.

j_call d_call cdr3_length v_call clone_size cdr3_aa cdr3_nt
TRBJ2-3 - 17 TRBV28 - CASSSTASGSSTDTQYF TGTGCCAGCAGCTCCACAGCAAGCGGGTCTAGCACAGATACGCAGTATTTT
TRBJ1-4 - 14 TRBV7-2 many CASSFQGTGEKLFF TGTGCCAGCAGCTTCCAGGGGACCGGGGAAAAACTGTTTTTT
TRBJ2-7 - 14 TRBV10-3 few CAIKDTGGIYEQYF TGTGCCATCAAGGACACGGGTGGGATCTACGAGCAGTACTTC
TRBJ1-2 TRBD1 15 TRBV20-1 few CSASPRQGGPYGYTF TGCAGTGCTAGTCCTCGACAGGGGGGGCCCTATGGCTACACCTTC
TRBJ2-6 TRBD1 17 TRBV7-8 many CASSLARTGPRANVLTF TGTGCCAGCAGCTTAGCGCGGACAGGTCCTAGGGCCAACGTCCTGACTTTC
TRBJ1-3 - 15 TRBV24-1 few CATSDSGSTGNTIYF TGTGCCACCAGTGATTCCGGGTCCACTGGAAACACCATATATTTT
TRBJ2-7 TRBD1 14 TRBV4-1 - CASSRTGSSYEQYF TGCGCCAGCAGCAGGACAGGGAGCTCCTACGAGCAGTACTTC
TRBJ2-3 - 16 TRBV7-6 many CASSSPEDRSTDTQYF TGTGCCAGCAGCTCACCCGAGGACCGCTCCACAGATACGCAGTATTTT
TRBJ1-1 TRBD1 16 TRBV29-1 many CSVPRTGKNMNTEAFF TGCAGCGTGCCACGGACAGGGAAAAACATGAACACTGAAGCTTTCTTT
TRBJ2-7 TRBD2 12 TRBV20-1 - CSATSGWYEQYF TGCAGTGCTACTAGCGGGTGGTACGAGCAGTACTTC
TRBJ1-5 - 14 TRBV6-1 many CASAGTYSNQPQHF TGTGCCAGCGCCGGGACATATAGCAATCAGCCCCAGCATTTT
TRBJ2-3 TRBD2 19 TRBV7-2 many CASSLVVGGLAGERDTQYF TGTGCCAGCAGCTTAGTTGTAGGAGGCCTAGCGGGGGAGCGCGATACGCAGTATTTT
TRBJ1-1 TRBD1 15 TRBV5-1 few CASSFRQGGDPEAFF TGCGCCAGCAGCTTCCGACAGGGTGGGGACCCTGAAGCTTTCTTT
TRBJ1-5 - 13 TRBV10-3 few CAITTKPGQPQHF TGTGCCATCACCACCAAACCGGGACAGCCCCAGCATTTT
TRBJ2-3 TRBD2 14 TRBV27 - CASSRGTTTDTQYF TGTGCCAGCAGTCGCGGGACTACCACAGATACGCAGTATTTT
TRBJ1-1 - 15 TRBV5-4 - CASSFLSGMNTEAFF TGTGCCAGCAGCTTCCTTTCAGGGATGAACACTGAAGCTTTCTTT
TRBJ2-7 TRBD1 16 TRBV4-1 few CASSQVNRDRGPEQYF TGCGCCAGCAGCCAAGTAAACCGGGACAGGGGGCCCGAGCAGTACTTC
TRBJ2-1 TRBD1 15 TRBV12-3/TRBV12-4 many CATAQGMHSYNEQFF TGTGCCACCGCACAGGGGATGCACTCCTACAATGAGCAGTTCTTC
TRBJ2-3 - 15 TRBV28 few CASSFDGKRGDTQYF TGTGCCAGCAGTTTCGACGGCAAAAGAGGAGATACGCAGTATTTT
TRBJ1-1 - 15 TRBV7-2 few CASSLVGGLNTEAFF TGTGCCAGCAGCTTAGTTGGGGGCCTGAACACTGAAGCTTTCTTT
TRBJ1-4 - 14 TRBV5-1 many CASSLGRTNEKLFF TGCGCCAGCAGCTTGGGCAGGACGAATGAAAAACTGTTTTTT
TRBJ2-3 - 13 TRBV10-3 - CAIRAGEVDTQYF TGTGCCATCCGTGCCGGGGAGGTAGATACGCAGTATTTT